This T cell receptor beta chain was found in a study of control samples from healthy donors and cancer patients (dated by TCRdb to 2019 to 2021). There are 14 amino acids in the CDR3, from cysteine to phenylalanine inclusive. The DNA shown is the 42-base CDR3, in frame from base 1. Between the V and J ends, shortened by 7 bases and 6 bases respectively, the junction contains 17 bases. Sequences LNHDA (CDR1) and SQIVND (CDR2) are obtained from the germline V gene (reference sequence). The library was made by the immunoSEQ multiplex PCR assay. TCRdb's version of the immuneACCESS table is confined to in-frame rearrangements and falls short of the full clone set. An unresolved V gene accounts for under half of the shortfall where checked; the remainder is of unknown origin. The sample table lists around 160,000 clones, 93% of them with a count of one. The top ten hold 4.5% to 6% of the sample. As regards this clone: It lacks a known antigen. One base away there is no much larger clone; base qualities are not given.

This sequence originates from a man aged 18 to 30 in good health. Sequenced material: blood. The rearranged chain carries TRBV19 and TRBJ2-3, with no confidently assigned D gene. Read as DNA, the sequence is TGTGCCAGTACCGAGCAGAGATCCACGGATACGCAGTATTTT. It codes for CASTEQRSTDTQYF.